This TCR beta chain derives from a study of cytomegalovirus exposure and HLA in healthy donors. Amplification used 60 Vbeta primers and 13 Jbeta primers. The repertoire was sequenced with immunoSEQ multiplex PCR; TCRdb's copy has only in-frame clones and lacks some. The data show 100,000 to 120,000 clones, just under 80% seen once. Samples came from healthy bone marrow donors. V dropped 5 bases and J dropped 4; count of bases not matched to a gene: 3. Germline CDR1 SGHNT, CDR2 YENEEA. The CDR3 consists of 15 residues. V gene TRBV11-3 combines with J gene TRBJ2-1, with 12 bases identical to TRBD2. Sequencing was performed on PBMCs. The receptor's source is a man aged 25 to 45 in good health and CMV-seronegative. CDR3 in amino acids: CASSKLAGGYNEQFF. The CDR3 DNA is TGTGCCAGCAGCAAACTAGCGGGGGGATACAATGAGCAGTTCTTC.